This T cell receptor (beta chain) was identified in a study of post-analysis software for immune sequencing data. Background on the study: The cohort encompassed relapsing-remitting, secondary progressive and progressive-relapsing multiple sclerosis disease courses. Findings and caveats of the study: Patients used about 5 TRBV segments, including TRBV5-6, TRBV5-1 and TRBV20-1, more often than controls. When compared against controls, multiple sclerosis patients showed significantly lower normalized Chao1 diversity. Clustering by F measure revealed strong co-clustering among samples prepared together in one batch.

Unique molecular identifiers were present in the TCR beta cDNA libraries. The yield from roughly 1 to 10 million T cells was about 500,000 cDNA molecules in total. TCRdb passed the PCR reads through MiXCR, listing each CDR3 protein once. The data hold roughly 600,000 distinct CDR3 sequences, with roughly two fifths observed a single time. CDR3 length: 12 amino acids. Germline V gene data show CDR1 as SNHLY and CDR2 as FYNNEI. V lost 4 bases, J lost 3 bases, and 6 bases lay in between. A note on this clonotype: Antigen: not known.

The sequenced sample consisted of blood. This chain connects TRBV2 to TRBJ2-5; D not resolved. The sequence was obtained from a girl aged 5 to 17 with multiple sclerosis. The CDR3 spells CASSVQKETQYF. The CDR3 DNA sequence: TGTGCCAGCAGTGTGCAGAAAGAGACCCAGTACTTC.